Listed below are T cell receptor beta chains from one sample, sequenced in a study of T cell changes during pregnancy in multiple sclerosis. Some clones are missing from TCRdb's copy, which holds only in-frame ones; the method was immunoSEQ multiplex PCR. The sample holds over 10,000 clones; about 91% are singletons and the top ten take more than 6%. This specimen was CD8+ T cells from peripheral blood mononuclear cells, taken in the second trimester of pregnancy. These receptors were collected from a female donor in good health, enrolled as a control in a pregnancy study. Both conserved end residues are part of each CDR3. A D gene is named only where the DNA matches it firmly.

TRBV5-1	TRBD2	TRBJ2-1	TGCGCCAGCTGGTGGATAGCGGGGTTGGTCGATGAGCAGTTCTTC	CASWWIAGLVDEQFF
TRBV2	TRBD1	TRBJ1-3	TGTGCCAGCAGAGCCGGGACAGGGGCTGGAAACACCATATATTTT	CASRAGTGAGNTIYF
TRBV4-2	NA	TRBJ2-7	TGTGCCAGCAGCCAAGAGATGTACAGGAAGACCTACGAGCAGTACTTC	CASSQEMYRKTYEQYF
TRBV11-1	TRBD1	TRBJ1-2	TGTGCCAGCAGCTTAGAAAGGACAGGCCCGTACTATGGCTACACCTTC	CASSLERTGPYYGYTF
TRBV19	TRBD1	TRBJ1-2	TGTGCCAGTAGTATAGTCTCCGGGACAGGGGATGGCTACACCTTC	CASSIVSGTGDGYTF
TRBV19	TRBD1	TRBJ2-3	TGTGCCAGTAGTACCGACCCGACAGGGTTTTTTGAAGATACGCAGTATTTT	CASSTDPTGFFEDTQYF
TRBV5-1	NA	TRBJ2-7	TGCGCCAGCACCCCAACGGCGAGGGTTTACGAGCAGTACTTC	CASTPTARVYEQYF
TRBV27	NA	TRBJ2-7	TGTGCCAGCAGTCCCTCTAGCGCTACGTCCTACGAGCAGTACTTC	CASSPSSATSYEQYF
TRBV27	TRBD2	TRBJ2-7	TGTGCCAGCAGTTTAGGGAGCGGGAGGGCTCGGGAGCAGTACTTC	CASSLGSGRAREQYF
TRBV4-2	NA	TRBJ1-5	TGTGCCAGCAGCCAGGAGGGTGGCGCGAGCAATCAGCCCCAGCATTTT	CASSQEGGASNQPQHF
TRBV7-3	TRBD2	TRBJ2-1	TGTGCCAGCAGCCGGGGGGGAGCGTGGAATTACAATGAGCAGTTCTTC	CASSRGGAWNYNEQFF
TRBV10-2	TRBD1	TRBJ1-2	TGCGCCAGCGGTCCGGGACAGCAGATTTATGGCTACACCTTC	CASGPGQQIYGYTF
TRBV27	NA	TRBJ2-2	TGTGCCAGCAGGGGAGAATCGAACACCGGGGAGCTGTTTTTT	CASRGESNTGELFF
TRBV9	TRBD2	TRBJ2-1	TGTGCCAGCAGCGCTAGCGGGGGGTTAGATGAGCAGTTCTTC	CASSASGGLDEQFF